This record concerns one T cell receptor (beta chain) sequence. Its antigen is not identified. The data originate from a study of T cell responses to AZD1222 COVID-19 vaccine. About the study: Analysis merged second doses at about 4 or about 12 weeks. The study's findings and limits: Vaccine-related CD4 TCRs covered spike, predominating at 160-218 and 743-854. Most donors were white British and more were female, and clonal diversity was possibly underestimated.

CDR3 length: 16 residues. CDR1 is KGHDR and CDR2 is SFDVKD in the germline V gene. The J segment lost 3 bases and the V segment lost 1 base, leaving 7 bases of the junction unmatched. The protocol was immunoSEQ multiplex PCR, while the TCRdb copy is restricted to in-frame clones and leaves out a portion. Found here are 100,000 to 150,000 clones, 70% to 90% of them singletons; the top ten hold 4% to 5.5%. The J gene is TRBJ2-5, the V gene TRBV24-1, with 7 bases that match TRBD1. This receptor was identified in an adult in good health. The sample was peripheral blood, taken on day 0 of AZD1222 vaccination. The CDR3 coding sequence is TGTGCCACCAGTGATTTTGCACAGGGGAGCAAAGAGACCCAGTACTTC. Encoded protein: CATSDFAQGSKETQYF.